Listed here are 18 T cell receptor beta chains from one sample, sequenced in a study of cytomegalovirus exposure and HLA in healthy donors. Amplification used 60 Vbeta primers and 13 Jbeta primers. Sequencing was performed with immunoSEQ multiplex PCR; in TCRdb, only in-frame clones are kept and a portion is missing. Of roughly 180,000 clones listed, just under 80% are singletons. The sample taken for sequencing was PBMCs. The receptors were sampled from a woman aged 50 to 60 in good health and CMV-seropositive.

The CDR3 reads CASSSPTGTITDTQYF. CDR3 sequence (DNA): TGTGCCAGCAGCTCCCCGACAGGGACCATCACAGATACGCAGTATTTT. V gene TRBV11-2 combines with J gene TRBJ2-3; 7 bases are shared with TRBD1. From germline, CDR1 is SGHAT and CDR2 FQNNGV. The CDR3 consists of 16 residues. Trimming removed 4 bases from V and 2 bases from J; junction bases left unmatched: 9.

The chain joins TRBV11-2 to TRBJ2-7, with 8 positions matching TRBD1. V trimming: 2 bases; J trimming: 7 bases; junction bases outside the gene matches: 7. The CDR3 extends over 14 amino acids. Germline V gene lookup returns CDR1 SGHAT and CDR2 FQNNGV. CDR3 bases: TGTGCCAGCAGCTTATTCACAGGGGGATTGGAGCAGTACTTC. Residues: CASSLFTGGLEQYF.

The V and J genes are TRBV28 and TRBJ2-5; 7 nucleotides align to TRBD2. The closer fit of TRBJ2-7 to the DNA end suggests the J call may be wrong. The length of the CDR3 is 15 residues. Germline V lookup: CDR1 MDHEN, CDR2 SYDVKM. In DNA form, the CDR3 reads TGTGCCAGCAGTCCGTTAGCGGGTGAACCCTACGAGCAGTACTTC. Translation: CASSPLAGEPYEQYF.

The V call is TRBV7-9, the J call TRBJ1-1; 10 positions agree with TRBD1. The germline CDR1 and CDR2 sequences are SEHNR and FQNEAQ (reference sequence). Unmatched junction bases numbered 8, after V lost 2 bases and J lost 8 bases. This CDR3 has 15 amino acids. CDR3 sequence (DNA): TGTGCCAGCAGCTTAAGGGACAGGGGATTGTTGGAAGCTTTCTTT. This gives the protein CASSLRDRGLLEAFF.

V gene TRBV27 combines with J gene TRBJ1-2; TRBD1 agrees at 8 bases. V dropped 5 bases and J dropped 2; count of bases not matched to a gene: 4. CDR1 is MNHEY and CDR2 is SMNVEV in the germline V gene (reference sequence). The CDR3 spans 14 residues. The CDR3 DNA sequence: TGTGCCAGCAGTCGGGCAGGGGGCAACTATGGCTACACCTTC. Protein sequence: CASSRAGGNYGYTF.

This chain joins TRBV5-8 and TRBJ1-3; the match to TRBD1 covers 7 bases. Losses at the gene ends were 0 bases for V and 4 bases for J; bases not matched to a gene: 1. The CDR3 length is 14 residues. The V gene's germline CDR1 is SGHTS and CDR2 YDEGEE. The CDR3 DNA follows: TGTGCCAGCAGCTTGGACAGGGGAGGAAACACCATATATTTT. Translation: CASSLDRGGNTIYF.

In this sample, this clone turned up once. Other DNA variants within this sample encode the same CDR3. The rearrangement joins TRBV2 to TRBJ1-1; 8 positions agree with TRBD1. V shed 8 bases and J 2 bases; nucleotides not matched to a gene: 4. Germline V gene lookup returns CDR1 SNHLY and CDR2 FYNNEI. The CDR3 is made up of 13 amino acids. DNA for the CDR3: TGTGCCAGCCGCGGACAGGGAAACACTGAAGCTTTCTTT. Translating gives CASRGQGNTEAFF.

The chain is built from TRBV19 and TRBJ2-5; 14 bases map to TRBD2. CDR1 LNHDA and CDR2 SQIVND come from the germline V gene (reference sequence). The V segment lost 5 bases and the J segment 0 bases; nucleotides outside the gene matches: 8. The CDR3 loop spans 18 amino acids. CDR3 sequence reads: CASSSGLAGATYQETQYF. Written as DNA, the CDR3 is TGTGCCAGTAGTTCGGGACTAGCGGGGGCAACGTACCAAGAGACCCAGTACTTC.

The CDR3: CASSPIAGGTYNEQFF. The DNA of the CDR3 is TGTGCCAGCAGTCCCATAGCGGGGGGGACCTACAATGAGCAGTTCTTC. The V call is TRBV2, the J call TRBJ2-1, with 11 nucleotides matching TRBD2. CDR1 and CDR2 (germline): SNHLY, FYNNEI. Trimming cost V 5 bases and J 2 bases; bases outside gene matches: 5. The CDR3 loop spans 16 amino acids.

The chain links TRBV4-2 to TRBJ2-1, with D possibly being TRBD2 (6 bases). V dropped 4 bases and J dropped 0 bases, with 16 bases sitting between them. The CDR3 runs 17 residues. CDR1 is LGHNA and CDR2 is YNFKEQ in the germline V gene. CDR3 in DNA: TGTGCCAGCAGCCTGGGGGGATCCGGTAGCTCCTACAATGAGCAGTTCTTC. Amino acid sequence: CASSLGGSGSSYNEQFF.

The chain combines TRBV27 with TRBJ1-1; D is unresolved. The CDR3 is made up of 16 amino acids. CDR1 is MNHEY and CDR2 is SMNVEV in the germline V gene (reference sequence). V lost 6 bases, J lost 2 bases, and 19 bases lay in between. The CDR3: CASRSHRGSTNTEAFF. The CDR3 DNA sequence: TGTGCCAGCAGATCCCATCGAGGGTCTACAAACACTGAAGCTTTCTTT.

This clone was picked up a small number of times. The V gene is TRBV18, the J gene TRBJ2-3; 8 positions match TRBD2. Germline V gene sequence: CDR1 KGHSH, CDR2 LQKENI. The CDR3 consists of 16 residues. Trimming removed 3 bases from V and 0 bases from J; junction bases left unmatched: 5. The CDR3 nucleotides read TGTGCCAGCTCACCGTCCGGGACTAGAAGCACAGATACGCAGTATTTT. It codes for CASSPSGTRSTDTQYF.

The J gene is TRBJ2-3, the V gene TRBV27, with no clear D. V dropped 3 bases and J dropped 4 bases, with 8 bases sitting between them. This CDR3 has 13 amino acids. The germline gives CDR1 MNHEY, CDR2 SMNVEV (reference sequence). CDR3 sequence: CASSFSWSDTQYF. The CDR3 region has the DNA TGTGCCAGCAGTTTCAGTTGGTCAGATACGCAGTATTTT.

The V call is TRBV27, the J call TRBJ2-1; D possibly corresponds to TRBD1 (5 bases). Germline V lookup: CDR1 MNHEY, CDR2 SMNVEV (reference sequence). The CDR3 spans 15 residues. Trimming left V 5 bases short and J 6 bases short, with 17 bases between. The CDR3 bases are TGTGCCAGCAGTCCCAGGGTCGGTACGGGCAATGAGCAGTTCTTC. It is translated as CASSPRVGTGNEQFF.

This chain connects TRBV13 to TRBJ2-5; D gene uncertain. This CDR3 spans 12 amino acids. The germline V gene encodes CDR1 PRHDT and CDR2 FYEKMQ (reference sequence). V was shortened by 2 bases and J by 5 bases, with 6 bases between the two germline ends. The CDR3 nucleotides are TGTGCCAGCAGCTTAATTCCGGAGACCCAGTACTTC. As protein: CASSLIPETQYF.

The rearrangement joins TRBV27 to TRBJ2-3, with D possibly matching TRBD2 (6 bases). This CDR3 has 17 residues. The germline gives CDR1 MNHEY, CDR2 SMNVEV (reference sequence). V gave up 4 bases and J gave up 0 bases, with 17 bases separating them. The CDR3 DNA reads TGTGCCAGCAGTTCCCGCCCCGATCGGGGGAGCACAGATACGCAGTATTTT. This encodes CASSSRPDRGSTDTQYF.

The V gene is TRBV6-6, the J gene TRBJ1-2, with TRBD1 matching over 9 bases. CDR1 and CDR2 from the germline V gene are MNHNY and SVGAGI (reference sequence). The CDR3 is 14 residues long. V lost 5 bases, J lost 3 bases, and 4 bases stayed unmatched. CDR3 sequence: CASSQGQGHYGYTF. In DNA, the CDR3 is TGTGCCAGCAGTCAGGGACAGGGACACTATGGCTACACCTTC.

The chain combines TRBV5-1 with TRBJ2-3; 8 bases align to TRBD2. The CDR3 runs to 15 residues. J was trimmed by 2 bases and V by 5 bases; bases with no gene match: 7. The germline gives CDR1 SGHRS, CDR2 YFSETQ. The CDR3 spells CASRETSGLTDTQYF. The DNA for the CDR3 is TGCGCCAGCAGGGAAACTAGCGGCCTCACAGATACGCAGTATTTT.